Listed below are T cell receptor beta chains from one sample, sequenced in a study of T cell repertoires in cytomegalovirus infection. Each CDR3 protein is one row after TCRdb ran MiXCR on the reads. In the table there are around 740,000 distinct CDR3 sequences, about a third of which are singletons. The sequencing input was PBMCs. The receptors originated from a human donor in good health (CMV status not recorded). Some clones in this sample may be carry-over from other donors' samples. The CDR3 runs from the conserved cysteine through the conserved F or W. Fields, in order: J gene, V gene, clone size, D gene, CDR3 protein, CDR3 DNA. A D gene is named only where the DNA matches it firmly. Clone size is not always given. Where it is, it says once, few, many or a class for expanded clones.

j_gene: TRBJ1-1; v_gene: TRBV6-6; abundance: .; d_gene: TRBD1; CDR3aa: CASRSLQGANTEAFF; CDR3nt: TGTGCCAGCAGGTCCTTACAGGGGGCGAACACTGAAGCTTTCTTT
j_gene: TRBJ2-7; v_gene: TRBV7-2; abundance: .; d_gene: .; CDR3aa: CASSFGGGVYEQYF; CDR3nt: TGTGCCAGCAGCTTTGGGGGAGGAGTGTACGAGCAGTACTTC
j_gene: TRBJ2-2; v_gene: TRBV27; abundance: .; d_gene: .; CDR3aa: CASSFRPVSAPKPGELFF; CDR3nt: TGTGCCAGCAGTTTTCGCCCTGTAAGCGCCCCTAAACCCGGGGAGCTGTTTTTT
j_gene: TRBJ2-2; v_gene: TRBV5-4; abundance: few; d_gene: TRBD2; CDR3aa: CASSLVGLAGATGELFF; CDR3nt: TGTGCCAGCAGCTTGGTAGGACTAGCGGGAGCCACCGGGGAGCTGTTTTTT
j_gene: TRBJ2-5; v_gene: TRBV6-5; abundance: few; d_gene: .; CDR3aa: CASSYDSKETQYF; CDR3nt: TGTGCCAGCAGTTACGACAGCAAGGAGACCCAGTACTTC
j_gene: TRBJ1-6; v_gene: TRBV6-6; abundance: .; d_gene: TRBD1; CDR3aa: CASSRGQGSNSPLHF; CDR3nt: TGTGCCAGCAGTAGGGGACAGGGGTCTAATTCACCCCTCCACTTT
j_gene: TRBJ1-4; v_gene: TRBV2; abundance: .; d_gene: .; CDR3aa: CASSPTTENEKLFF; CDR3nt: TGTGCCAGCAGTCCGACGACAGAGAATGAAAAACTGTTTTTT
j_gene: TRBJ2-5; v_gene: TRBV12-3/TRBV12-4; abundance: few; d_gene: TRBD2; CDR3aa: CASSFVTSGYQETQYF; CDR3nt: TGTGCCAGCAGTTTCGTGACTAGCGGGTACCAAGAGACCCAGTACTTC
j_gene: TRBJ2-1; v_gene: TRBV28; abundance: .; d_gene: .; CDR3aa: CASSPSSATYNEQFF; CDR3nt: TGTGCCAGCAGTCCTTCTAGCGCAACCTACAATGAGCAGTTCTTC
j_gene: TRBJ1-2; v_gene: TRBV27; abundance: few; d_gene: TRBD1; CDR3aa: CASSLWGDRVGYTF; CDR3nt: TGTGCCAGCAGTTTATGGGGCGACAGGGTAGGCTACACCTTC
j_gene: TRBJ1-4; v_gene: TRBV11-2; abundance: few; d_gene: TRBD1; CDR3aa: CASSLTGDEKLFF; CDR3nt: TGTGCCAGCAGCCTAACAGGGGATGAAAAACTGTTTTTT
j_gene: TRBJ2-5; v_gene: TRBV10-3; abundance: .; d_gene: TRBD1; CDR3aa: CAISEPNTGVETQYF; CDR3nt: TGTGCCATCAGTGAGCCCAACACAGGGGTGGAGACCCAGTACTTC
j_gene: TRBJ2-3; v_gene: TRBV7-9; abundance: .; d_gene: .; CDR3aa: CASSSVLGGEDTQYF; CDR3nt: TGTGCCAGCAGCTCAGTTCTAGGAGGGGAGGATACGCAGTATTTT
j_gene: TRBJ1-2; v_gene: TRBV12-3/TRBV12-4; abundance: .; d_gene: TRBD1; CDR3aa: CASSGQGWGGYTF; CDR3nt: TGTGCCAGCAGCGGACAGGGGTGGGGTGGCTACACCTTC
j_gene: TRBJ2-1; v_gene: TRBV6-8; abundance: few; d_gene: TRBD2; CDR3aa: CASSPAPGLGNEQFF; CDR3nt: TGTGCCAGCAGTCCGGCCCCGGGACTAGGAAATGAGCAGTTCTTC
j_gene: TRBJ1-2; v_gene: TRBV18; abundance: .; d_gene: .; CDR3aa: CASSPPERQAGDGYTF; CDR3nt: TGTGCCAGCTCACCACCGGAGCGACAGGCTGGAGATGGCTACACCTTC
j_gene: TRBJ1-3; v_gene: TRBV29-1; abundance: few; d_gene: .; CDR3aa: CSVESSGNTIYF; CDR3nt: TGCAGCGTCGAGAGCTCTGGAAACACCATATATTTT
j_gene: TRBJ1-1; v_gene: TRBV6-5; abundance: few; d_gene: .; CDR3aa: CASSVPQGGNTEAFF; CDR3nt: TGTGCCAGCAGTGTCCCACAGGGAGGAAACACTGAAGCTTTCTTT
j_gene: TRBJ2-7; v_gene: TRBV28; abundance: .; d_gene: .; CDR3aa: CASYPSDIGTVEQYF; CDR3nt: TGTGCCAGTTATCCCTCCGACATCGGCACGGTCGAGCAGTACTTC
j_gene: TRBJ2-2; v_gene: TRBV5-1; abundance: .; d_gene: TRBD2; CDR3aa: CASSLSSSGRAAGELFF; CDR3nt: TGCGCCAGCAGCTTGTCGTCTAGCGGGAGGGCCGCCGGGGAGCTGTTTTTT
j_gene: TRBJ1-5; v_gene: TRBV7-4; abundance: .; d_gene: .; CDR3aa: CASSLEGGAYSNQPQHF; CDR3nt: TGTGCCAGCAGCTTAGAAGGAGGGGCCTATAGCAATCAGCCCCAGCATTTT
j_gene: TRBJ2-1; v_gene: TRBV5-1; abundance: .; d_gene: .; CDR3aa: CASSSSGRDYEQFF; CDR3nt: TGCGCCAGCAGCTCATCGGGCAGGGACTATGAGCAGTTCTTC
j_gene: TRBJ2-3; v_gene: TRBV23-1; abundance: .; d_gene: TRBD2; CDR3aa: CASSLAGEGGFTDTQYF; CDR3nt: TGCGCCAGCTCCCTAGCGGGAGAGGGAGGCTTCACAGATACGCAGTATTTT
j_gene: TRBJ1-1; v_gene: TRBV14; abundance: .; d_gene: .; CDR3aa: CASSRAVDTEAFF; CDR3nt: TGTGCCAGCAGCCGGGCTGTCGACACTGAAGCTTTCTTT
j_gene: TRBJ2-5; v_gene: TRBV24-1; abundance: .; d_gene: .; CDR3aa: CATSDFQETQYF; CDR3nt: TGTGCCACCAGTGATTTCCAAGAGACCCAGTACTTC
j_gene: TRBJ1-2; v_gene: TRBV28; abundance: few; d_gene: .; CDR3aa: CASSPNWFGGYTF; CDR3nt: TGTGCCAGCAGCCCTAATTGGTTTGGGGGCTACACCTTC
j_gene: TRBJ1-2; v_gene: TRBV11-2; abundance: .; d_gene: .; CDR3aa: CASSLEPSRLYGYTF; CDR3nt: TGTGCCAGCAGCTTAGAACCCTCCCGCCTCTATGGCTACACCTTC
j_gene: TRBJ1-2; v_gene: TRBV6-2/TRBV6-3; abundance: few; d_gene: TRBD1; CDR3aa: CASEHRTGRRSGYTF; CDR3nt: TGTGCCAGTGAACATAGGACAGGACGACGTTCTGGCTACACCTTC
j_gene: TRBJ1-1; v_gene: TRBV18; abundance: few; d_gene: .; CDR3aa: CASSERTEVTEAFF; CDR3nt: TGTGCCAGCTCCGAAAGAACGGAGGTTACTGAAGCTTTCTTT
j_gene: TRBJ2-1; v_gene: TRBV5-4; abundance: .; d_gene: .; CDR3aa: CASSQTAGSYNEQFF; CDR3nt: TGTGCCAGCAGCCAGACAGCCGGTTCCTACAATGAGCAGTTCTTC
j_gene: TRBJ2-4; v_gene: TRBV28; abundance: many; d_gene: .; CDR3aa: CASSGPARAENGNDRRNIQYF; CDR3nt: TGTGCCAGCAGTGGGCCCGCTCGGGCGGAAAACGGGAATGATCGGAGAAACATTCAGTACTTC
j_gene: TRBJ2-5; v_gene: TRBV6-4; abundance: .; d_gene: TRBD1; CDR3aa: CSSSEDRGLTQYF; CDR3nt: TGTTCCAGCAGTGAAGACAGGGGTTTAACCCAGTACTTC
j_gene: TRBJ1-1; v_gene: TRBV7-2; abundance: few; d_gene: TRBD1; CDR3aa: CASSSSGTGSFF; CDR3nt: TGTGCCAGCAGCTCGTCCGGGACAGGGTCGTTTTTT
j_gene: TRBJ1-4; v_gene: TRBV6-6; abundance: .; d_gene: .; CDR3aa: CASSYSIQVTHEKLFF; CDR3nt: TGTGCCAGCAGTTACTCGATACAGGTCACCCATGAAAAACTGTTTTTT
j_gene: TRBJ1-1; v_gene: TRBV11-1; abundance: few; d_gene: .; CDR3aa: CASSRGQGSTEAFF; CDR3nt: TGTGCCAGCAGCCGAGGGCAAGGAAGCACTGAAGCTTTCTTT
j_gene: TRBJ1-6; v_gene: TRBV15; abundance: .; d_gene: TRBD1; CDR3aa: CATSRTGDRSPLHF; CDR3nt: TGTGCCACCAGCAGGACAGGGGACCGGTCACCCCTCCACTTT
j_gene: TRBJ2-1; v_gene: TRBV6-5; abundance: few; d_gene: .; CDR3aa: CASSYSPAAYNEQFF; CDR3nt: TGTGCCAGCAGTTACTCGCCAGCTGCCTACAATGAGCAGTTCTTC
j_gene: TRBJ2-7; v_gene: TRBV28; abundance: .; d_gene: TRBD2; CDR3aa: CASSFSGKRGAYEQYF; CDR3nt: TGTGCCAGCAGTTTTAGCGGGAAAAGAGGGGCCTACGAGCAGTACTTC
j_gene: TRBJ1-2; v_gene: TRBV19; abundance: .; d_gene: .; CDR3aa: CASSIQGRMYYGYTF; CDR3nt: TGTGCCAGTAGTATACAGGGGAGGATGTACTATGGCTACACCTTC
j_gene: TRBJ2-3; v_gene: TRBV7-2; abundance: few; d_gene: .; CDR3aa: CASSSQGTYTDTQYF; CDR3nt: TGTGCCAGCAGCTCCCAAGGGACGTACACAGATACGCAGTATTTT
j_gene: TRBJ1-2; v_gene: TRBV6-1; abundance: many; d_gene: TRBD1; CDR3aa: CASSGQGGYTF; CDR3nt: TGTGCCAGCAGTGGACAGGGTGGCTACACCTTC